This TCR beta chain came from a study of patients and donors after allogeneic stem cell transplantation (dated by TCRdb to between 2020 and 2021). The library was obtained by RT-PCR. Reads for this sample came from a NextSeq 550. In-frame beta chains were kept once TCRdb had trimmed the public reads at Q25 with fastp and called clones with MiXCR. For every CDR3 protein sequence, its rows merge into one entry that carries the most common genes and DNA. The sample table shows around 150,000 distinct CDR3 sequences, and about two fifths are seen once. Clones ranked in the top ten supply 50% to 65% of the sample. The CDR3 measures 15 amino acids from cysteine to phenylalanine. The sequence is cut down to CDR3 DNA, 45 bases in frame from base 1. CDR1 and CDR2 were assigned from the germline V gene (reference sequence) as MNHEY and SMNVEV. V and J lose 7 bases and 6 bases, and a span of 20 bases separates them.

About this clonotype: The target of this receptor is not known. Base qualities are not provided; no much larger clone lies one nucleotide away.

The specimen was blood, either unsorted or a sorted T cell fraction (not recorded which). The sequence joins TRBV27 to TRBJ2-3; a tentative D call is TRBD1 (6 bases match). The receptor's source is a human donor who was either an allogeneic HSCT recipient or a stem cell or donor lymphocyte infusion donor (not recorded which). It is not recorded whose cells these are; they may come from a transplant donor. CDR3 reads: CASKSAPGVWDTQYF. The DNA sequence is as follows: TGTGCCAGCAAGTCCGCGCCAGGGGTTTGGGATACGCAGTATTTT.